This TCR beta chain emerged from a study of T cells expressing NK-cell markers. Study in general: The TCR beta repertoires were obtained from sorted CD3+CD56+NKG2C+, CD3+CD56+NKG2C- and CD3+CD56-NKG2C+ T cells. With respect to HCMV, most of the eight sequenced donors were seropositive, and one was seronegative.

The study, taken as a whole, reports: The leading position in the CD3+CD56-NKG2C+ fraction of a handful of donors also went to these clonotypes. Six donors carried dominant NKG2C+ clonotypes that made up roughly 1.0-7.5% of their CD8+ T cells.

TCRdb reprocessed the 5' RACE reads; each CDR3 protein has one entry and no DNA is given. Its listing shows some 340,000 distinct CDR3 sequences. CDR1 is SGHAT, CDR2 FQNNGV, per germline. CDR3 length equals 13 residues. As regards this clonotype: The antigen remains undetermined.

The rearrangement joins TRBV11-2 to TRBJ2-4; as DNA is missing, the TRBD1 call by TCRdb cannot be tested. The source is a man aged 18 to 70 in good health. Sequencing input: blood T cells: a sorted CD56 or NKG2C T cell subset, CD4+ or CD8+ T cells, or bulk PBMC T cells (not recorded which). The CDR3: CASSFTGLSIQYF. Filled out from reference TRBV11-2 and TRBJ2-4, the complete variable domain reads EAGVAQSPRYKIIEKRQSVAFWCNPISGHATLYWYQQILGQGPKLLIQFQNNGVVDDSQLPKDRFSAERLKGVDSTLKIQPAKLEDSAVYLCASSFTGLSIQYFGAGTRLSVL.